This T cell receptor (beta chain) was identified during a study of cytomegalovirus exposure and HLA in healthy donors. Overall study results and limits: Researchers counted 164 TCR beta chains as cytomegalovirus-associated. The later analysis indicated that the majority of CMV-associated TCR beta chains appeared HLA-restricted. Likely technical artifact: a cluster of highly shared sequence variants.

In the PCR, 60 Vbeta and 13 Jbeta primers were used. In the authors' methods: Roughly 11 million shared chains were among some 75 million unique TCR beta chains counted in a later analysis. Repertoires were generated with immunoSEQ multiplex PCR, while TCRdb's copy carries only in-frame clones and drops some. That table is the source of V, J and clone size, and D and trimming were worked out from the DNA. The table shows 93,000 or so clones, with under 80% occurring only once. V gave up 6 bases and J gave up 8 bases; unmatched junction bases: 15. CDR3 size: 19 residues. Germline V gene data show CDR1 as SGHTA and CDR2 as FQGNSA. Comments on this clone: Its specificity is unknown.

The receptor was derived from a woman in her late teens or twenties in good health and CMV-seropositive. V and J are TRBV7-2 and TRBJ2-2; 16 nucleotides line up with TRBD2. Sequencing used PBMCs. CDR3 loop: CASRSDGTSGRAPTGELFF. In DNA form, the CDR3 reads TGTGCCAGCAGATCCGACGGGACTAGCGGGAGGGCCCCTACTGGGGAGCTGTTTTTT.